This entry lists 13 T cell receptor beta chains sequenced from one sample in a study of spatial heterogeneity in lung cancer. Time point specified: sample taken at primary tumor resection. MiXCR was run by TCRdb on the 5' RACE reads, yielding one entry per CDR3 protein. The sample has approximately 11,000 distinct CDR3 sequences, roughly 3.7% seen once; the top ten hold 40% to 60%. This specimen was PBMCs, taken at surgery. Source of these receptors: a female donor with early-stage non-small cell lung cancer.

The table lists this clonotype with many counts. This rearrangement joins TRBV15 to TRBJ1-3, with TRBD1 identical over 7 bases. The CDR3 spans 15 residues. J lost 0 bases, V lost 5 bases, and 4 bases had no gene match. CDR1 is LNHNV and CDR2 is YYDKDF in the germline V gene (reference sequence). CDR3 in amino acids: CATSFRGNSGNTIYF. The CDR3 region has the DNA TGTGCCACCAGCTTCAGGGGGAACTCTGGAAACACCATATATTTT.

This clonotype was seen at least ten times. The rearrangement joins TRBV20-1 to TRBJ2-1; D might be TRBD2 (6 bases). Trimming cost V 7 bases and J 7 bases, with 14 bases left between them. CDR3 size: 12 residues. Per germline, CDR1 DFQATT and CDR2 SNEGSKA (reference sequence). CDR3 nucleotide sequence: TGCAGTGTTAAGAGGGGAGGAAATGAGCAGTTCTTC. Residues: CSVKRGGNEQFF.

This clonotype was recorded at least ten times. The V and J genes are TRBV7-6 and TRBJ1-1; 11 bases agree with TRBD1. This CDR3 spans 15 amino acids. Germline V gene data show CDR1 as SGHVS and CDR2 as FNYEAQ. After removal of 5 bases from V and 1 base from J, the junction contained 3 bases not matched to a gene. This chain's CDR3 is CASSQGQGANTEAFF. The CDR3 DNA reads TGTGCCAGCAGCCAAGGACAGGGGGCGAACACTGAAGCTTTCTTT.

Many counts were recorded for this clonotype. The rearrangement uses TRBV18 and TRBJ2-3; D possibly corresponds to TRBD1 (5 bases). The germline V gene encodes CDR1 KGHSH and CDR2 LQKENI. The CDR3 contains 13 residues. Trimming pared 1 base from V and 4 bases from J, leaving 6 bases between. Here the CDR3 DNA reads TGTGCCAGCTCACCACAGGGGTCAGATACGCAGTATTTT. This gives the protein CASSPQGSDTQYF.

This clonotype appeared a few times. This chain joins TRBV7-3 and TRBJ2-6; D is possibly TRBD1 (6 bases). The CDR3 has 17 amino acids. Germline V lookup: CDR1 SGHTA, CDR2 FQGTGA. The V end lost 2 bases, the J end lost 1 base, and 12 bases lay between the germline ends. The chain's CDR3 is CASSLAGAGSGANVLTF. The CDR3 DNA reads TGTGCCAGCAGCTTAGCAGGGGCAGGGTCTGGGGCCAACGTCCTGACTTTC.

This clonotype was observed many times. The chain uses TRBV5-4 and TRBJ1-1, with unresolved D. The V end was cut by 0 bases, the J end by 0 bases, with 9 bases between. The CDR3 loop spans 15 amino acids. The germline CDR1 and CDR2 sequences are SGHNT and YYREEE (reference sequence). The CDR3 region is CASSLAKGLNTEAFF. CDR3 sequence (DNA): TGTGCCAGCAGCTTGGCGAAGGGATTGAACACTGAAGCTTTCTTT.

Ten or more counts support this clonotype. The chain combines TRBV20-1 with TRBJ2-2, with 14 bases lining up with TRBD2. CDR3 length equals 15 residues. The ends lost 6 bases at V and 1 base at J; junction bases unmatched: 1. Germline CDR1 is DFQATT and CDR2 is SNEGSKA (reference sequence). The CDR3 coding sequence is TGCAGTGCCGGGACTAGCGGGAGGAACACCGGGGAGCTGTTTTTT. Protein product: CSAGTSGRNTGELFF.

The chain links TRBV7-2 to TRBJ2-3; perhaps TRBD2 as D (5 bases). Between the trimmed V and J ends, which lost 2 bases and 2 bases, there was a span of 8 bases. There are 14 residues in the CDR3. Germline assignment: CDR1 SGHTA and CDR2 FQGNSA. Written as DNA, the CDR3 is TGTGCCAGCAGCTTATCGAGGGCCACAGATACGCAGTATTTT. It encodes CASSLSRATDTQYF.

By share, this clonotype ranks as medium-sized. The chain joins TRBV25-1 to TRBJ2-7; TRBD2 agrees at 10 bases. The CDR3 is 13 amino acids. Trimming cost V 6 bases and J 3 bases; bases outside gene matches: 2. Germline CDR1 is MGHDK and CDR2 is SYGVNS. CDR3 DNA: TGTGCCAGCAGGCCTAGCGGGAGCTACGAGCAGTACTTC. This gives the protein CASRPSGSYEQYF.

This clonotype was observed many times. The DNA of the CDR3 is TGCGCCAGCAGCCAAGAGGACAGGGTAGACGCTGGCTACACCTTC. Encoded protein: CASSQEDRVDAGYTF. The chain recombines TRBV4-3 with TRBJ1-2, with TRBD1 matching over 8 bases. V was clipped by 0 bases and J by 7 bases; unmatched bases: 7. CDR3 length equals 15 residues. Germline CDR1 reads LGHNA; CDR2 reads YSLEER.

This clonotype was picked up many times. CDR3 in DNA: TGTGCCAGCAGTTCGTACCAGGCGGTCTCCTACAATGAGCAGTTCTTC. It yields the protein CASSSYQAVSYNEQFF. This rearrangement joins TRBV6-6 to TRBJ2-1, with no clear D. V was trimmed by 4 bases and J by 0 bases, leaving 13 bases between them. The germline gives CDR1 MNHNY, CDR2 SVGAGI (reference sequence). The CDR3 sequence is 16 residues long.

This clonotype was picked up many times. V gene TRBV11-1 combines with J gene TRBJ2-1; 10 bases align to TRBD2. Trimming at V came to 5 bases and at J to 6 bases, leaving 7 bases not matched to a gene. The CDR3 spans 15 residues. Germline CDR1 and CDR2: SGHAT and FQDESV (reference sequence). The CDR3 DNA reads TGTGCCAGCAGCCGGACTAGCGGAGGCATCAATGAGCAGTTCTTC. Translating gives CASSRTSGGINEQFF. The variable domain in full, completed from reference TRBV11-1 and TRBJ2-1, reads EAEVAQSPRYKITEKSQAVAFWCDPISGHATLYWYRQILGQGPELLVQFQDESVVDDSQLPKDRFSAERLKGVDSTLKIQPAELGDSAMYLCASSRTSGGINEQFFGPGTRLTVL.

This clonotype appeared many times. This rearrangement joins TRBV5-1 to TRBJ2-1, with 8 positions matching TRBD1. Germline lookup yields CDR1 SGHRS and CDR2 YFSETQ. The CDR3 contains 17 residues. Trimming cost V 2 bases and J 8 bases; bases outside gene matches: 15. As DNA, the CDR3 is TGCGCCAGCAGCTTCGGGACAGGCAGTTACTATGGGGATGAGCAGTTCTTC. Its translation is CASSFGTGSYYGDEQFF.